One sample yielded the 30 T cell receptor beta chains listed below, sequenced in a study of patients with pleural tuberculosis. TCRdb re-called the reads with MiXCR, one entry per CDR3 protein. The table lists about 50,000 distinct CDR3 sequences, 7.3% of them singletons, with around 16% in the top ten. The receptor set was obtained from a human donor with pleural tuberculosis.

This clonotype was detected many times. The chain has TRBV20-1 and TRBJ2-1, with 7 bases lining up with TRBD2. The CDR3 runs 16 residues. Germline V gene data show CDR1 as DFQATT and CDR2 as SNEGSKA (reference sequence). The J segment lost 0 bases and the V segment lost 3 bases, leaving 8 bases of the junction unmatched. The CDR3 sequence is CSASDPGEGSYNEQFF. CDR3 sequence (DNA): TGCAGTGCTAGTGACCCGGGGGAGGGCTCCTACAATGAGCAGTTCTTC.

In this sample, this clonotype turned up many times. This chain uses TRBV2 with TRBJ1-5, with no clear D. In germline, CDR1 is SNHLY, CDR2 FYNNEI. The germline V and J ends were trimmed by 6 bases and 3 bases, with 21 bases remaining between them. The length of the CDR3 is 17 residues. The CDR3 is CASREFAYRASNQPQHF. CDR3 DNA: TGTGCCAGCAGGGAGTTTGCCTACCGGGCTTCCAATCAGCCCCAGCATTTT.

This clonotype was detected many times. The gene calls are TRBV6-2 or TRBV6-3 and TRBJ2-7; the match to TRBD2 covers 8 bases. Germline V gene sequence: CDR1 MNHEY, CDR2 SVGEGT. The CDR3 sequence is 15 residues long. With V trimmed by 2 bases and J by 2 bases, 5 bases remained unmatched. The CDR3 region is CASSYGSGSTYEQYV. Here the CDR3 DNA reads TGTGCCAGCAGTTACGGGAGCGGGAGTACCTACGAGCAGTACGTC.

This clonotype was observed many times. The CDR3 protein is CASSLKWGARGEAFF. CDR3 in DNA: TGTGCCAGCAGCTTAAAATGGGGGGCCCGGGGTGAAGCTTTCTTT. This sequence joins TRBV7-6 and TRBJ1-1, with a possible D match to TRBD1 (6 bases). The V gene's germline CDR1 is SGHVS and CDR2 FNYEAQ. Trimming left V 2 bases short and J 7 bases short, with 17 bases between. CDR3 length: 15 residues.

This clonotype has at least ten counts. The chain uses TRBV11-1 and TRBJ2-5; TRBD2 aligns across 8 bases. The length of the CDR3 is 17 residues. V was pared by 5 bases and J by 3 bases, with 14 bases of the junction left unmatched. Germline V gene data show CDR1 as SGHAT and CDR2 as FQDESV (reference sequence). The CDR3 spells CASSNWRTGGMEETQYF. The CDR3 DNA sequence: TGTGCCAGCAGCAATTGGAGAACGGGAGGGATGGAAGAGACCCAGTACTTC.

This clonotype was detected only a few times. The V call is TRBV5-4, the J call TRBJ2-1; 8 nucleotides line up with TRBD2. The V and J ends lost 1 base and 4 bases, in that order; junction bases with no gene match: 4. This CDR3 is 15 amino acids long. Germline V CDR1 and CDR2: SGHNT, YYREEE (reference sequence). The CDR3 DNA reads TGTGCCAGCAGCTTGACTAGCGGAAAGTACAATGAGCAGTTCTTC. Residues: CASSLTSGKYNEQFF. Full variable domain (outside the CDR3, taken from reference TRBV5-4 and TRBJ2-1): ETGVTQSPTHLIKTRGQQVTLRCSSQSGHNTVSWYQQALGQGPQFIFQYYREEENGRGNFPPRFSGLQFPNYSSELNVNALELDDSALYLCASSLTSGKYNEQFFGPGTRLTVL.

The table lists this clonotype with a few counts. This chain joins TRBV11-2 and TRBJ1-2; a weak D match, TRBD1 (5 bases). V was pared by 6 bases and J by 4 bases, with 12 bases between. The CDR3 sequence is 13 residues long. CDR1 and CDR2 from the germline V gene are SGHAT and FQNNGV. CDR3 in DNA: TGTGCCAGCAGAGGGGTCGCCCTCTATGGCTACACCTTC. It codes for CASRGVALYGYTF.

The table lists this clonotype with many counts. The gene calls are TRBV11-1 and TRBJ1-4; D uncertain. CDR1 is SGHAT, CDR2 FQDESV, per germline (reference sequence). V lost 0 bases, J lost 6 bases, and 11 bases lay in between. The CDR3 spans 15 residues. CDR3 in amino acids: CASSLALWQDEKLFF. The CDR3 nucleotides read TGTGCCAGCAGCTTAGCTCTCTGGCAGGATGAAAAACTGTTTTTT.

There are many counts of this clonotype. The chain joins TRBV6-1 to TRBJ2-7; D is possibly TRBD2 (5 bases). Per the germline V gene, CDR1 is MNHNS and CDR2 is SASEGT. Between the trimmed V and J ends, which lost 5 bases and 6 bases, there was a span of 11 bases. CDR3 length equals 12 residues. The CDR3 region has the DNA TGTGCCAGCAGTAGACCCGCGGGCGAGCAGTACGTC. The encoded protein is CASSRPAGEQYV.

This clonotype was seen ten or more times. In DNA, the CDR3 is TGTGCCAGCAGTTACTCGATCGGCACCGGGACCCAGTACTTC. Its translation is CASSYSIGTGTQYF. The V gene is TRBV6-2 or TRBV6-3, the J gene TRBJ2-5; D gene ambiguous. V lost 0 bases and J 7 bases, leaving 12 bases between the germline ends. The CDR3 consists of 14 residues. CDR1 is MNHEY and CDR2 is SVGEGT in the germline V gene.

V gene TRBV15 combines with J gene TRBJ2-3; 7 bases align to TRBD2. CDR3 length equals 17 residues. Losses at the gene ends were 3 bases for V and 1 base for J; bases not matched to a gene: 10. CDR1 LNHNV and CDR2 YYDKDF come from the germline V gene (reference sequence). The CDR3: CATSSIGAGARTDTQYF. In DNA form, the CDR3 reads TGTGCCACCAGCAGTATCGGGGCGGGAGCTCGCACAGATACGCAGTATTTT.

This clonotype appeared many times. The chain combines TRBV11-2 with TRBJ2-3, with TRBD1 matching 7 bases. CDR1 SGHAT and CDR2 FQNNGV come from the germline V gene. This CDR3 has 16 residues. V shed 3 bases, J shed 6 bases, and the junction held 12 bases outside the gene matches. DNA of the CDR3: TGTGCCAGCAGCTTTGAAGGGGGCGATAGTTTGGATACGCAGTATTTT. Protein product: CASSFEGGDSLDTQYF.

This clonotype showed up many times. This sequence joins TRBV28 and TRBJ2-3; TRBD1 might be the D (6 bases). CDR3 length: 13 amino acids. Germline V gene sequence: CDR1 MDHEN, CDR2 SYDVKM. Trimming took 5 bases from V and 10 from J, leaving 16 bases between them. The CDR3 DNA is TGTGCCAGCAGTCCCCTACAGGGATACGCGCAGTATTTT. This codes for CASSPLQGYAQYF.

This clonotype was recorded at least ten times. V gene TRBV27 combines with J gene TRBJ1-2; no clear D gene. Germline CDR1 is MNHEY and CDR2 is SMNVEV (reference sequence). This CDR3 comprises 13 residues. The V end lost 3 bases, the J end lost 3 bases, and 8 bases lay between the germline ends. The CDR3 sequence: CASSFSGDYGYTF. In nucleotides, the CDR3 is TGTGCCAGCAGTTTCTCCGGAGACTATGGCTACACCTTC.

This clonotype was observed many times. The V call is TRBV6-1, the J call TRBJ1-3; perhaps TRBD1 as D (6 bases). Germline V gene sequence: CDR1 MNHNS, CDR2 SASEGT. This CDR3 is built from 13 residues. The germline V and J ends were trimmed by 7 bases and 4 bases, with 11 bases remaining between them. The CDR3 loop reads CASTQGPGNTIYF. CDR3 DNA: TGTGCCAGCACCCAGGGGCCCGGAAACACCATATATTTT.

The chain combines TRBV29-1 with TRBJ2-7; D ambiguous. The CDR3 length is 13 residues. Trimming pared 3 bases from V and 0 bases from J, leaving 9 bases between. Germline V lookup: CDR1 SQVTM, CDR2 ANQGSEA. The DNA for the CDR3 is TGCAGCGTTGAGGGGTCGGGCTCCTACGAGCAGTACTTC. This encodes CSVEGSGSYEQYF.

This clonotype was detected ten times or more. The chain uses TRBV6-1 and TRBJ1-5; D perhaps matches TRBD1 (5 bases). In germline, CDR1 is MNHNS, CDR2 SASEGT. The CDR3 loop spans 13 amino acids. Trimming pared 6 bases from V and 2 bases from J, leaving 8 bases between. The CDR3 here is CASRVGGNQPQHF. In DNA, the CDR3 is TGTGCCAGCAGAGTAGGGGGCAATCAGCCCCAGCATTTT.

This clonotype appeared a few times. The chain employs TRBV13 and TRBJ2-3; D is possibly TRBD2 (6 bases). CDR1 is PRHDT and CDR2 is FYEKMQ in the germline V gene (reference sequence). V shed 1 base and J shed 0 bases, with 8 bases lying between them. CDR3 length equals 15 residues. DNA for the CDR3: TGTGCCAGCAGCTTAGCGGGAGCTAGCACAGATACGCAGTATTTT. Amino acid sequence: CASSLAGASTDTQYF.

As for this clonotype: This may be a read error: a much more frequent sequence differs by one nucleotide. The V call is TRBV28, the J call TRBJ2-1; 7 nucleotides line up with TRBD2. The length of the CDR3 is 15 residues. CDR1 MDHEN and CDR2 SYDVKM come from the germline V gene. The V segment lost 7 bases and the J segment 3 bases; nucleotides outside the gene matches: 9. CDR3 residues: CASTPGGVSYNEQFF. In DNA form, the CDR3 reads TGTGCCAGCACCCCGGGGGGAGTTAGCTACAATGAGCAGTTCTTC.

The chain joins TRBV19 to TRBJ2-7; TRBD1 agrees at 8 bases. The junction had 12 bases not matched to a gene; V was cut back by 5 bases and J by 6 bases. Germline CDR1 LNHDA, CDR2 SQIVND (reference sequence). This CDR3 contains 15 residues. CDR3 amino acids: CASSQQTGAPFEQYF. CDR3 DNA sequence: TGTGCCAGTAGTCAGCAGACAGGGGCTCCCTTCGAGCAGTACTTC.

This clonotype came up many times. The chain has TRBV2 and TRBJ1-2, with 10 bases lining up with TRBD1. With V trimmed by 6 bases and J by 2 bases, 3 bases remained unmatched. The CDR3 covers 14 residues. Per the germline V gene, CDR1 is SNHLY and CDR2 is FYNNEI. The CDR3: CASSATGGNYGYTF. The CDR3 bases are TGTGCCAGCAGCGCGACAGGGGGCAACTATGGCTACACCTTC.

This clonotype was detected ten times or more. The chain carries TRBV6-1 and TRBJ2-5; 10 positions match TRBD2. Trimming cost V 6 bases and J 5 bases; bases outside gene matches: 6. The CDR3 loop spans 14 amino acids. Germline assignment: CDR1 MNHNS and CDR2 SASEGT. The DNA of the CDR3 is TGTGCCAGCAGACTAGCGGGACAACGGGAGACCCAGTACTTC. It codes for CASRLAGQRETQYF.

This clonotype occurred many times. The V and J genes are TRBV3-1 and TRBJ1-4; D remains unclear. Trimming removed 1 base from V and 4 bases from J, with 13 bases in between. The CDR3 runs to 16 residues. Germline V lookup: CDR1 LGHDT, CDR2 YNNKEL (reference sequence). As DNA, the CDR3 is TGTGCCAGCAGCCAAGGGGGAGGCACAAGTAATGAAAAACTGTTTTTT. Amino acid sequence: CASSQGGGTSNEKLFF.

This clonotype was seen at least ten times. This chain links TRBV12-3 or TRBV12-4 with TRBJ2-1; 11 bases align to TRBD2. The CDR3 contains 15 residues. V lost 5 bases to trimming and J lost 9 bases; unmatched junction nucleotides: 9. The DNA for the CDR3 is TGTGCCAGCAGTACTGGGGGTCTAGCGGGAGGTGAGCAGTTCTTC. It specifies CASSTGGLAGGEQFF.

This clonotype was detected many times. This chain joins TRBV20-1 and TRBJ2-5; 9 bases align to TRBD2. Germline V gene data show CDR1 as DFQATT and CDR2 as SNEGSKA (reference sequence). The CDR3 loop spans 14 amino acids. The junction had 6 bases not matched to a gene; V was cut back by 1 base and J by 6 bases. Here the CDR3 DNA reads TGCAGTGCTAGAGTCGTAGCGGGAGCGAAGACCCAGTACTTC. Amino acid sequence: CSARVVAGAKTQYF.

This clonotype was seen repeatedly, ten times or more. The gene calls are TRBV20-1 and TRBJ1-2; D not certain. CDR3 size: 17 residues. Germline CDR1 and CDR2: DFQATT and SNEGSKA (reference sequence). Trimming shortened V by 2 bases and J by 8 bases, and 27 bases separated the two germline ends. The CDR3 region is CSARPRGGGATQRGYTF. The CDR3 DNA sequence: TGCAGTGCTAGACCCCGGGGTGGAGGAGCTACACAAAGAGGCTACACCTTC.

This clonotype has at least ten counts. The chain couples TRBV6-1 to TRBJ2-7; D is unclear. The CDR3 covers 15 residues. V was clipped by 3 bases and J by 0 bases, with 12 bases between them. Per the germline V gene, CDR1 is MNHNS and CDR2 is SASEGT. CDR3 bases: TGTGCCAGCAGTGATGACAAGGAGAGCTCCTACGAGCAGTACGTC. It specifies CASSDDKESSYEQYV.

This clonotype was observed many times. The CDR3 DNA follows: TGTGCCAGCAGTCCAGCAGGGTCAAATCAGCCCCAGCATTTT. Protein sequence: CASSPAGSNQPQHF. This chain joins TRBV27 and TRBJ1-5; the D gene is possibly TRBD1 (5 bases). CDR1 is MNHEY and CDR2 is SMNVEV in the germline V gene (reference sequence). The CDR3 totals 14 residues. V lost 5 bases and J 4 bases, leaving 12 bases between the germline ends.

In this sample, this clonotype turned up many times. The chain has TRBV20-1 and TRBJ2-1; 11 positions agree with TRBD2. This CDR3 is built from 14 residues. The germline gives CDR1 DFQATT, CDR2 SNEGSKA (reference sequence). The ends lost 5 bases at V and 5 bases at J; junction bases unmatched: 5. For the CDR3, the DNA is TGCAGTGCTTCCGGGACTAGCGGAAACAATGAGCAGTTCTTC. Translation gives CSASGTSGNNEQFF.

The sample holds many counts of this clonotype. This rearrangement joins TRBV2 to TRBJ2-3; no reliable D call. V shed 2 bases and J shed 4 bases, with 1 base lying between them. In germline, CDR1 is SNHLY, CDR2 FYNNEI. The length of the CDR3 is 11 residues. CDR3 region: CASSESDTQYF. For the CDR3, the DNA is TGTGCCAGCAGTGAATCAGATACGCAGTATTTT. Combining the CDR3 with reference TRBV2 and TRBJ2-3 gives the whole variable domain EPEVTQTPSHQVTQMGQEVILRCVPISNHLYFYWYRQILGQKVEFLVSFYNNEISEKSEIFDDQFSVERPDGSNFTLKIRSTKLEDSAMYFCASSESDTQYFGPGTRLTVL.